The T cell receptor (beta chain) described here comes from a study of blood T cell repertoires in COVID-19. Looking at the study overall: Acute and convalescent COVID-19 specimens originated in the United States, Italy and Spain. PBMCs, B-cell-depleted T cells, or T cells provided the cDNA or gDNA that made up the material.

The V segment lost 10 bases and the J segment 3 bases; nucleotides outside the gene matches: 8. The CDR3 has 13 residues. Germline assignment: CDR1 LNHDA and CDR2 SQIVND (reference sequence). The method was immunoSEQ multiplex PCR; TCRdb's version includes in-frame clones alone and lacks a portion of them. The sample has about 170,000 clones; around 83% are singletons. The sequencing sample was made of PBMCs or T cells enriched from blood (not recorded which). The sequence derives from a woman aged 50 to 65 in a cohort exposed to, infected with or recovered from COVID-19 (not recorded which). The chain joins TRBV19 to TRBJ1-2; 7 positions match TRBD1. The CDR3 DNA reads TGTGCCACCGAAGGGGGCGCCGACTATGGCTACACCTTC. Translation gives CATEGGADYGYTF.